The source of this T cell receptor beta chain is a study of T-cell reconstitution after alpha-beta-depleted transplantation in children. CDR3 length: 12 amino acids. The V and J ends lost 5 bases and 7 bases, in that order; junction bases with no gene match: 0. Unique molecular identifiers were incorporated when the TCRbeta library was constructed. One entry per CDR3 protein results from TCRdb running MiXCR on the PCR reads. The data contain fewer than 150,000 distinct CDR3 sequences, roughly 9.7% of them singletons. The source was PBMCs, mostly from graft donor cells, collected 180 days after TCRalphabeta/CD19-depleted stem cell transplant. V is TRBV12-3 or TRBV12-4 and J is TRBJ2-1, with TRBD2 matching 9 bases. This TCR came from a girl under three years old who had a stem cell transplant for combined immunodeficiency, so the T cells may come from the graft donor. In nucleotides, the CDR3 is TGTGCCAGCAGTACTAGCGGGAATGAGCAGTTCTTC. Its translation: CASSTSGNEQFF.